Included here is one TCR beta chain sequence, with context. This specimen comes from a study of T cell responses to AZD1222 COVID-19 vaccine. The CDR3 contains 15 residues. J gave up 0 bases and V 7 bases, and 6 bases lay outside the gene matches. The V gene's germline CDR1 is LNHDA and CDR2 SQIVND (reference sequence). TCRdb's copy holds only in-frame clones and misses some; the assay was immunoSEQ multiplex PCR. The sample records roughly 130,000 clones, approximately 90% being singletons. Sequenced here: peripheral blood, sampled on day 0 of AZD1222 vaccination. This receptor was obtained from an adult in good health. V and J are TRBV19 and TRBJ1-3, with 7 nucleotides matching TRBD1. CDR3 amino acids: CASNRGTSSGNTIYF. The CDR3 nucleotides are TGTGCCAGTAACAGGGGAACGAGCTCTGGAAACACCATATATTTT.